This T cell receptor beta chain was obtained from a study of T cell repertoires in cytomegalovirus infection. In its sample, this clonotype was seen many times. CDR3 length: 15 residues. The ends lost 5 bases at V and 3 bases at J; junction bases unmatched: 9. Germline CDR1 MDHEN, CDR2 SYDVKM. Via MiXCR, TCRdb re-called the reads, giving one row per CDR3 protein. The table lists about 230,000 distinct CDR3 sequences, over 20% of them singletons. The chain couples TRBV28 to TRBJ2-7, with TRBD1 identical over 8 bases. The sequence was collected from a human donor in good health (CMV status not recorded). Some clones in this sample may be carry-over from other donors' samples. The source material was CD8+ T cells from PBMCs. The CDR3 sequence is CASSPSRTGRYEQYF. The CDR3 DNA is TGTGCCAGCAGTCCCTCCCGGACAGGGCGCTACGAGCAGTACTTC.